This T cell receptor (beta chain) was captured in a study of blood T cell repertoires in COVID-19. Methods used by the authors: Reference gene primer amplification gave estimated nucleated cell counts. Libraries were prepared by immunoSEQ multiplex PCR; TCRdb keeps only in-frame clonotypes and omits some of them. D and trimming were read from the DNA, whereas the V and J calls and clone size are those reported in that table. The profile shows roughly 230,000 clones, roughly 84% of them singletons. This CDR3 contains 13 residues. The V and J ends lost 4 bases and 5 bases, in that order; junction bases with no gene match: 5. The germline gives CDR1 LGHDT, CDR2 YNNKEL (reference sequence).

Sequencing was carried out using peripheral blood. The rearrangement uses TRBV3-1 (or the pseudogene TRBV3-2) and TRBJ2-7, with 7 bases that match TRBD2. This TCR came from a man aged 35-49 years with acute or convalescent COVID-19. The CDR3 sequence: CASSPGAGDEQYF. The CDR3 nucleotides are TGTGCCAGCAGCCCGGGTGCGGGGGACGAGCAGTACTTC.